This TCR beta chain appears in the sequencing data of a study of cytomegalovirus exposure and HLA in healthy donors. The study, taken as a whole, reports: Cytomegalovirus association was assigned to about 150 TCR beta chains. Cytomegalovirus status was reportedly diagnosed by the classifier with high specificity and sensitivity.

In regard to this clone: Its antigen is not identified.

The repertoire was sequenced with immunoSEQ multiplex PCR; TCRdb's copy has only in-frame clones and lacks some. The sample includes 220,000 or so clones, approximately 88% seen only once; the top ten take about 14%. This TCR was recovered from a young woman in good health and CMV-seropositive. What was sequenced was PBMCs.

The CDR3 DNA reads as TGCGCCAGCAGCTTATACGACAGGGTCTACGAGCAGTACTTC. Its translation: CASSLYDRVYEQYF. J is TRBJ2-7 and V is TRBV5-1; 7 bases line up with TRBD1. Germline V gene sequence: CDR1 SGHRS, CDR2 YFSETQ. With V trimmed by 2 bases and J by 3 bases, 5 bases remained unmatched. The CDR3 has 14 amino acids.